The 26 T cell receptor beta chains given below trace back to one sample, sequenced in a study of radiotherapy plus CTLA-4 blockade in lung cancer (dated by TCRdb to the late 2010s). Library preparation was by the immunoSEQ multiplex PCR assay. TCRdb re-hosts the immuneACCESS table, in-frame sequences only. Its copies lack some clones; in the studies checked, an unresolved V gene accounts for under half of them, and the cause for the rest is not known. The sample table contains some 110,000 clones; only one count was recorded for just under 80% of them. Approximately 5.2% of the sample rests with the top ten. The specimen was peripheral blood, collected from a patient treated with radiotherapy plus ipilimumab. These TCRs come from a human donor with non-small cell lung cancer who had a partial response to radiotherapy plus ipilimumab.

The chain links TRBV4-1 to TRBJ2-7; D is uncertain. The CDR3 is made up of 13 amino acids. Germline loops: CDR1 MGHRA, CDR2 YSYEKL. Trimming took 0 bases from V and 6 from J, leaving 9 bases between them. In DNA, the CDR3 is TGCGCCAGCAGCCAAGATCTAATGGGCGAGCAGTACGTC. Amino acids: CASSQDLMGEQYV.

The chain couples TRBV2 to TRBJ1-1, with D uncertain. The CDR3 is made up of 11 amino acids. Germline CDR1 is SNHLY and CDR2 is FYNNEI. The germline V and J ends were trimmed by 7 bases and 1 base, with 4 bases remaining between them. The CDR3 reads CASIQNTEAFF. The CDR3, as DNA: TGTGCCAGCATTCAGAACACTGAAGCTTTCTTT.

The rearrangement uses TRBV10-2 and TRBJ2-3; TRBD2 matches at 10 bases. The ends lost 7 bases at V and 4 bases at J; junction bases unmatched: 14. This CDR3 has 17 residues. Germline V CDR1 and CDR2: WSHSY, SAAADI. CDR3 DNA: TGCGCCAGCACCCCCATTTTGCTAGCGGGAGTTGCAGATACGCAGTATTTT. This gives the protein CASTPILLAGVADTQYF.

V usage is TRBV30 and J usage is TRBJ1-5; D possibly corresponds to TRBD1 (5 bases). Germline assignment: CDR1 GTSNPN and CDR2 SVGIG (reference sequence). CDR3 length: 13 amino acids. Trimming left V 2 bases short and J 7 bases short, with 12 bases between. CDR3 bases: TGTGCCTGGAGTCGGGGGGAAGGGCAGCCCCAGCATTTT. This sequence encodes CAWSRGEGQPQHF.

The chain combines TRBV5-6 with TRBJ1-1, with D possibly matching TRBD1 (6 bases). The CDR3 runs to 16 residues. Germline loops: CDR1 SGHDT, CDR2 YYEEEE. The germline V and J ends were trimmed by 0 bases and 1 base, with 13 bases remaining between them. This CDR3 reads CASSLVAGAGNTEAFF. CDR3 coding DNA: TGTGCCAGCAGCTTGGTGGCAGGGGCTGGGAACACTGAAGCTTTCTTT.

This clone was counted at least ten times. CDR3 protein: CASREGTEAFF. In DNA form, the CDR3 reads TGTGCCTCCCGGGAGGGCACTGAAGCTTTCTTT. The chain couples TRBV10-3 to TRBJ1-1, with no clear D. Germline loops: CDR1 ENHRY, CDR2 SYGVKD. V was shortened by 11 bases and J by 4 bases, with 11 bases between the two germline ends. The CDR3 has 11 amino acids.

V and J are TRBV4-2 and TRBJ2-1; 12 bases fit TRBD2. J was trimmed by 9 bases and V by 0 bases; bases with no gene match: 6. In germline, CDR1 is LGHNA, CDR2 YNFKEQ. This CDR3 region has 16 residues. The CDR3 sequence is CASSQDLLAGGGEQFF. For the CDR3, the DNA is TGTGCCAGCAGCCAAGATCTCCTAGCGGGAGGGGGTGAGCAGTTCTTC.

The chain joins TRBV27 to TRBJ1-6; no clear D. V was clipped by 2 bases and J by 7 bases, with 9 bases between them. Germline-derived CDR1 and CDR2 are MNHEY and SMNVEV (reference sequence). This CDR3 has 14 amino acids. In DNA, the CDR3 is TGTGCCAGCAGTTTAGGGCAGAAGAATTCACCCCTCCACTTT. Amino acid sequence: CASSLGQKNSPLHF.

A remark on this clone: Other DNA sequences within the sample encode an identical CDR3. The chain joins TRBV9 to TRBJ2-2, with TRBD1 matching 7 bases. Germline CDR1 reads SGDLS; CDR2 reads YYNGEE. The ends lost 4 bases at V and 3 bases at J; junction bases unmatched: 6. The CDR3 contains 15 residues. The CDR3 region is CASSTRQGHTGELFF. The CDR3 DNA reads TGTGCCAGCAGCACCCGACAGGGTCACACCGGGGAGCTGTTTTTT. The full variable domain, its missing parts supplied by reference TRBV9 and TRBJ2-2, is DSGVTQTPKHLITATGQRVTLRCSPRSGDLSVYWYQQSLDQGLQFLIQYYNGEERAKGNILERFSAQQFPDLHSELNLSSLELGDSALYFCASSTRQGHTGELFFGEGSRLTVL.

The chain employs TRBV5-1 and TRBJ2-4; 8 nucleotides align to TRBD2. CDR1 and CDR2 (germline): SGHRS, YFSETQ. The CDR3 has 13 residues. The V segment lost 0 bases and the J segment 15 bases; nucleotides outside the gene matches: 8. For the CDR3, the DNA is TGCGCCAGCAGCTTGGAGAGCGGGAGCATTTCGTACTTC. Its protein is CASSLESGSISYF.

V and J are TRBV6-6 and TRBJ1-2; 7 bases agree with TRBD1. There are 15 residues in the CDR3. Germline CDR1 is MNHNY and CDR2 is SVGAGI (reference sequence). V dropped 6 bases and J dropped 5; count of bases not matched to a gene: 12. CDR3 in DNA: TGTGCCAGCAGGGATGGACAGGTGCGCCCTTATGGCTACACCTTC. It yields the protein CASRDGQVRPYGYTF.

This clone was picked up one time. The chain recombines TRBV28 with TRBJ2-7; TRBD1 matches at 12 bases. The CDR3 loop spans 17 amino acids. CDR1 is MDHEN and CDR2 is SYDVKM in the germline V gene. The V gene end was trimmed by 7 bases and the J gene end by 0 bases; junction bases not matched to a gene: 10. CDR3 DNA: TGTGCCAGCAACTCGGGGGACAGGGGGCGATACTCCTACGAGCAGTACTTC. It encodes CASNSGDRGRYSYEQYF. The variable domain in full, completed from reference TRBV28 and TRBJ2-7, reads DVKVTQSSRYLVKRTGEKVFLECVQDMDHENMFWYRQDPGLGLRLIYFSYDVKMKEKGDIPEGYSVSREKKERFSLILESASTNQTSMYLCASNSGDRGRYSYEQYFGPGTRLTVT.

This clone has more than one count but fewer than ten. The chain couples TRBV6-5 to TRBJ2-3, with D possibly TRBD2 on 6 matching bases. V dropped 6 bases and J dropped 5 bases, with 15 bases sitting between them. The germline gives CDR1 MNHEY, CDR2 SVGAGI. This CDR3 has 14 amino acids. CDR3 coding DNA: TGTGCCAGCAGCCTGGGAGGTCCCCAAGATACGCAGTATTTT. Protein sequence: CASSLGGPQDTQYF.

J is TRBJ1-1 and V is TRBV28, with 7 bases aligning to TRBD1. Germline V gene data show CDR1 as MDHEN and CDR2 as SYDVKM. The CDR3 has 14 amino acids. The trim removed 8 bases at V and 8 bases at J, leaving 14 bases unmatched. CDR3 residues: CASSEGAGGSEAFF. CDR3 bases: TGTGCCAGCTCCGAAGGGGCAGGGGGTAGCGAAGCTTTCTTT.

This clone has more than one count but fewer than ten. The V and J genes are TRBV5-5 and TRBJ2-1; D possibly corresponds to TRBD2 (5 bases). Germline V gene data show CDR1 as SGHKS and CDR2 as YYEKEE (reference sequence). CDR3 length: 16 amino acids. Trimming took off 1 base at V and 9 bases at J, with 20 bases between the two ends. CDR3 protein: CASSLSSLRELPEQFF. The CDR3 DNA reads as TGTGCCAGCAGCTTGTCCTCCCTCCGGGAACTTCCTGAGCAGTTCTTC.

The chain has TRBV5-6 and TRBJ1-2, with D uncertain. The CDR3 consists of 14 residues. CDR1 is SGHDT and CDR2 is YYEEEE in the germline V gene. Trimming left V 4 bases short and J 2 bases short, with 12 bases between. The CDR3 bases are TGTGCCAGCAGCGTGGTAACGGTGAACTATGGCTACACCTTC. This codes for CASSVVTVNYGYTF.

This clone came up a few times. The genes are TRBV5-5 and TRBJ1-1, with D tentatively TRBD1 (6 bases). Germline CDR1 SGHKS, CDR2 YYEKEE (reference sequence). V was clipped by 0 bases and J by 3 bases, with 6 bases between them. This CDR3 spans 13 amino acids. The CDR3 is CASSLAGDTEAFF. CDR3 DNA: TGTGCCAGCAGCTTGGCAGGGGACACTGAAGCTTTCTTT.

The V and J genes are TRBV5-1 and TRBJ1-2, with 7 bases identical to TRBD1. V shed 0 bases and J 4 bases; nucleotides not matched to a gene: 3. Germline assignment: CDR1 SGHRS and CDR2 YFSETQ. The CDR3 extends over 14 amino acids. The CDR3 region is CASSLEGQLYGYTF. The DNA for the CDR3 is TGCGCCAGCAGCTTGGAGGGACAGCTCTATGGCTACACCTTC.

V is TRBV7-2 and J is TRBJ1-2; 7 nucleotides agree with TRBD1. The germline CDR1 and CDR2 sequences are SGHTA and FQGNSA. V dropped 5 bases and J dropped 13; count of bases not matched to a gene: 13. The CDR3 length is 13 residues. The CDR3 DNA follows: TGTGCCAGCAGCGAATCGGGCCCGGCAGGGGGCACCTTC. As protein: CASSESGPAGGTF.

This clone has just a few counts. The V gene is TRBV2, the J gene TRBJ1-1; D uncertain. V dropped 6 bases and J dropped 0 bases, with 11 bases sitting between them. This CDR3 region has 14 residues. Germline V CDR1 and CDR2: SNHLY, FYNNEI. CDR3 in amino acids: CASSLQPVNTEAFF. The CDR3 coding sequence is TGTGCCAGCAGCTTACAGCCGGTGAACACTGAAGCTTTCTTT.

V usage is TRBV28 and J usage is TRBJ1-2; a possible D gene is TRBD1 (5 bases). This CDR3 comprises 15 residues. Per the germline V gene, CDR1 is MDHEN and CDR2 is SYDVKM. The V and J ends lost 6 bases and 4 bases respectively, with 18 bases between them. The CDR3 loop is CASSSGGVGIYGYTF. As DNA, the CDR3 is TGTGCCAGCAGCTCCGGGGGAGTGGGGATCTATGGCTACACCTTC.

The V call is TRBV4-3, the J call TRBJ2-3; D is possibly TRBD2 (7 bases). From germline, CDR1 is LGHNA and CDR2 YSLEER. The CDR3 length is 16 residues. Trimming cost V 2 bases and J 1 base, with 13 bases left between them. CDR3 sequence reads: CASSQRGRAGTDTQYF. The CDR3 coding sequence is TGCGCCAGCAGCCAAAGGGGGAGGGCGGGCACAGATACGCAGTATTTT.

This chain connects TRBV7-2 to TRBJ2-1, with D unresolved. Between the trimmed V and J ends, which lost 5 bases and 4 bases, there was a span of 9 bases. CDR1 and CDR2 (germline): SGHTA, FQGNSA. CDR3 length: 13 amino acids. Written as DNA, the CDR3 is TGTGCCAGCAGCCCAACAGATTACAATGAGCAGTTCTTC. It encodes CASSPTDYNEQFF.

The chain employs TRBV28 and TRBJ1-5; 8 bases agree with TRBD1. Germline loops: CDR1 MDHEN, CDR2 SYDVKM. The CDR3 consists of 16 residues. V gave up 5 bases and J gave up 6 bases; unmatched junction bases: 12. CDR3 in amino acids: CASSLPGQVMGQPQHF. The CDR3 nucleotides are TGTGCCAGCAGTCTTCCGGGACAGGTAATGGGTCAGCCCCAGCATTTT.

The V call is TRBV7-9, the J call TRBJ1-1, with D uncertain. Trimming removed 7 bases from V and 0 bases from J, with 9 bases in between. Germline V gives CDR1 SEHNR, CDR2 FQNEAQ (reference sequence). CDR3 length: 13 residues. CDR3 sequence (DNA): TGTGCCAGCACCCATCGGGTGAACACTGAAGCTTTCTTT. It translates to CASTHRVNTEAFF.

The gene calls are TRBV7-8 and TRBJ2-1; no definite D call. With 5 bases removed from V and 7 bases from J, the gap between germline ends came to 6 bases. Germline V gene lookup returns CDR1 SGHVS and CDR2 FQNEAQ. This CDR3 is 11 amino acids long. CDR3 nucleotides: TGTGCCAGCAGCCCCACTAATGAGCAGTTCTTC. It is translated as CASSPTNEQFF.